The 2 T cell receptor beta chains below were found in one sample sequenced in a study of tumor and adjacent non-tumor tissue in lung cancer. No cell sorting was done before RNA was extracted from the tissue. More than 3 cm separated this lung sample from the edge of the tumor. A modified ARM-PCR protocol with three rounds of nested PCR amplified TCRbeta. A single record per CDR3 protein comes from TCRdb applying MiXCR to the multiplex PCR reads. The sample has around 40,000 distinct CDR3 sequences; around three fifths are singletons. Sample: distant non-tumor lung tissue. These receptors originate from a man aged 50 to 59 with non-small cell lung cancer.

This clonotype was found a few times. The rearrangement joins TRBV30 to TRBJ1-2; TRBD1 matches 7 bases. The germline V gene encodes CDR1 GTSNPN and CDR2 SVGIG (reference sequence). Trimming at V came to 3 bases and at J to 5 bases, leaving 12 bases not matched to a gene. The CDR3 length is 15 residues. Written as DNA, the CDR3 is TGTGCCTGGAGAGCTACCAGGGACAGCTCTTATGGCTACACCTTC. It is translated as CAWRATRDSSYGYTF.

Ten or more counts support this clonotype. V is TRBV10-3 and J is TRBJ2-7; TRBD2 matches 8 bases. V trimming: 6 bases; J trimming: 6 bases; junction bases outside the gene matches: 7. The CDR3 has 13 residues. CDR1 and CDR2 from the germline V gene are ENHRY and SYGVKD. The CDR3 bases are TGTGCCATCAGCCCCGAGCGGGAGCTCGAGCAGTACTTC. This encodes CAISPERELEQYF.